A single sample gave rise to the 18 T cell receptor beta chains below, sequenced in a study of shared T cell receptors in the human thymus. The table came from immunoSEQ multiplex PCR; TCRdb's copy has only in-frame clones and leaves some out. Seen here are under 850,000 clones, around 87% observed once, and the top ten hold approximately 0.011%. The sample was also linked to a second study, of human thymus T cells.

Sequencing used thymocytes. These receptors were collected from a boy under three years old with a congenital heart defect.

The chain couples TRBV5-4 to TRBJ1-2; a weak D match, TRBD1 (6 bases). Trimming shortened V by 0 bases and J by 3 bases, and 18 bases separated the two germline ends. CDR3 length: 17 residues. Germline lookup yields CDR1 SGHNT and CDR2 YYREEE (reference sequence). The CDR3 DNA reads as TGTGCCAGCAGCTTGGCCCGGGGGGGCGACGAGGACTATGGCTACACCTTC. Translation gives CASSLARGGDEDYGYTF.

The V and J genes are TRBV6-5 and TRBJ2-7; 12 bases align to TRBD1. There are 15 residues in the CDR3. Trimming took 5 bases from V and 0 from J; bases not matched to a gene: 2. Germline V gene sequence: CDR1 MNHEY, CDR2 SVGAGI. The CDR3 nucleotides read TGTGCCAGCAGTCGGGACAGGGGGCTCTCCTACGAGCAGTACTTC. It specifies CASSRDRGLSYEQYF.

This chain links TRBV4-3 with TRBJ2-3, with 12 bases that match TRBD2. Looked up from germline, CDR1 is LGHNA and CDR2 is YSLEER. The CDR3 extends over 19 amino acids. The J segment lost 0 bases and the V segment lost 0 bases, leaving 7 bases of the junction unmatched. The CDR3 DNA is TGCGCCAGCAGCCAAGAAAGTATTGGGACTAGCGGGAGCACAGATACGCAGTATTTT. Translation gives CASSQESIGTSGSTDTQYF.

The V gene is TRBV5-4, the J gene TRBJ2-3; 7 nucleotides align to TRBD2. The length of the CDR3 is 16 residues. Germline V gene sequence: CDR1 SGHNT, CDR2 YYREEE (reference sequence). V gave up 4 bases and J gave up 5 bases; unmatched junction bases: 13. CDR3 residues: CASSHLAEEALDTQYF. CDR3 nucleotides: TGTGCCAGCAGCCATCTAGCGGAGGAGGCGTTAGATACGCAGTATTTT.

J is TRBJ2-7 and V is TRBV11-2, with TRBD2 identical over 12 bases. Germline-derived CDR1 and CDR2 are SGHAT and FQNNGV. Losses at the gene ends were 6 bases for V and 0 bases for J; bases not matched to a gene: 9. The CDR3 spans 17 residues. The CDR3 DNA follows: TGTGCCAGCAGGTTACTAGCGGGAGGCCGCAGCTCCTACGAGCAGTACTTC. Translated, it gives CASRLLAGGRSSYEQYF.

The chain joins TRBV5-1 to TRBJ1-1; D may be TRBD1 (6 bases). CDR1 and CDR2 from the germline V gene are SGHRS and YFSETQ. V gave up 2 bases and J gave up 3 bases, with 14 bases separating them. This CDR3 contains 15 residues. The CDR3 coding sequence is TGCGCCAGCAGCTTAATAACAGGGCCATACACTGAAGCTTTCTTT. Amino acids: CASSLITGPYTEAFF. Complete variable domain (other parts from reference TRBV5-1 and TRBJ1-1): KAGVTQTPRYLIKTRGQQVTLSCSPISGHRSVSWYQQTPGQGLQFLFEYFSETQRNKGNFPGRFSGRQFSNSRSEMNVSTLELGDSALYLCASSLITGPYTEAFFGQGTRLTVV.

The rearrangement links TRBV27 to TRBJ2-7; 7 positions match TRBD2. V was pared by 5 bases and J by 0 bases, with 10 bases of the junction left unmatched. The V gene's germline CDR1 is MNHEY and CDR2 SMNVEV (reference sequence). The CDR3 runs 16 residues. CDR3 sequence reads: CASSQIAGPSSYEQYF. The CDR3 DNA follows: TGTGCCAGCAGTCAAATAGCGGGTCCGTCCTCCTACGAGCAGTACTTC.

Regarding this clone: Relative to the germline gene, one junction end is altered; a read error may explain this. The gene calls are TRBV2 and TRBJ2-1; 8 nucleotides match TRBD1. Germline V CDR1 and CDR2: SNHLY, FYNNEI. This CDR3 has 15 amino acids. The CDR3, as DNA: TGTGCCAGCAGTGCAGGGGGCGCTAGCTACCATGAGCAGTTCTTC. Residues: CASSAGGASYHEQFF.

This rearrangement joins TRBV4-2 to TRBJ1-5, with unresolved D. The V gene lost 0 bases and the J gene lost 7 bases, with 10 bases spanning the gap. The germline gives CDR1 LGHNA, CDR2 YNFKEQ. CDR3 size: 14 residues. Here the CDR3 DNA reads TGTGCCAGCAGCCAAGATATCGGGGTCCAGCCCCAGCATTTT. Translation gives CASSQDIGVQPQHF.

The rearrangement uses TRBV12-5 and TRBJ2-1; 8 bases map to TRBD1. Per the germline V gene, CDR1 is LGHNT and CDR2 is FRNRAP. The ends lost 0 bases at V and 7 bases at J; junction bases unmatched: 11. This CDR3 spans 17 amino acids. The CDR3 region is CASGLVLGQGDENEQFF. As DNA, the CDR3 is TGTGCTAGTGGTTTGGTACTCGGACAGGGAGATGAAAATGAGCAGTTCTTC.

V and J are TRBV19 and TRBJ2-1; 12 bases agree with TRBD2. The CDR3 spans 15 residues. The V gene end was trimmed by 4 bases and the J gene end by 6 bases; junction bases not matched to a gene: 4. Germline V gene sequence: CDR1 LNHDA, CDR2 SQIVND (reference sequence). The CDR3 loop is CASSTLAGGPNEQFF. The CDR3 DNA is TGTGCCAGTAGTACCCTAGCGGGAGGGCCCAATGAGCAGTTCTTC.

The V gene is TRBV4-3, the J gene TRBJ2-1; D might be TRBD1 (7 bases). Germline CDR1 reads LGHNA; CDR2 reads YSLEER. This CDR3 is built from 17 residues. Trimming pared 0 bases from V and 7 bases from J, leaving 19 bases between. CDR3 sequence reads: CASSQDQQGGLGNEQFF. The CDR3 DNA is TGCGCCAGCAGCCAAGATCAGCAGGGGGGCTTGGGGAATGAGCAGTTCTTC.

This chain connects TRBV5-4 to TRBJ2-7; a weak D match, TRBD2 (5 bases). This CDR3 contains 14 residues. V shed 2 bases and J shed 2 bases, with 11 bases lying between them. In germline, CDR1 is SGHNT, CDR2 YYREEE (reference sequence). The CDR3 DNA sequence: TGTGCCAGCAGCTTTTCCGGGATTCCCTACGAGCAGTACTTC. Its protein is CASSFSGIPYEQYF.

A note on this clone: This is likely a read error, given that the CDR3 carries no conserved phenylalanine or tryptophan at its end. It is unclear where the CDR3 begins or ends on the DNA, so no DNA is shown, and the CDR3 is as TCRdb lists it. The gene calls are TRBV14 and TRBJ1-3; the table's D call of TRBD1 was not tested on the DNA. With termini counted, the CDR3 has 13 amino acids. Germline V gene lookup returns CDR1 SGHDN and CDR2 FVKESK. The CDR3 region is CASSQVPPGQGTI.

This clone was observed a single time. V gene TRBV30 combines with J gene TRBJ2-3; 7 nucleotides match TRBD2. After removal of 3 bases from V and 6 bases from J, the junction contained 12 bases not matched to a gene. CDR1 is GTSNPN, CDR2 SVGIG, per germline (reference sequence). The CDR3 sequence is 15 residues long. The CDR3 sequence: CAWRCHGGSVDTQYF. CDR3 in DNA: TGTGCCTGGAGGTGCCACGGCGGGAGTGTGGATACGCAGTATTTT.

This sequence joins TRBV30 and TRBJ2-7; 10 bases fit TRBD2. Germline V gene data show CDR1 as GTSNPN and CDR2 as SVGIG (reference sequence). V lost 1 base and J lost 1; bases outside the gene matches: 19. This CDR3 contains 20 residues. CDR3 sequence: CAWSALAGRGNGVGSYEQYF. The CDR3 DNA reads as TGTGCCTGGAGTGCACTAGCGGGACGAGGAAACGGCGTCGGGTCCTACGAGCAGTACTTC.

The CDR3 nucleotides are TGTGCCAGCAGTGAATCTCGGGGAATCTATACCAAAAACATTCAGTACTTC. This translates into CASSESRGIYTKNIQYF. The V and J genes are TRBV6-1 and TRBJ2-4; D may be TRBD2 (5 bases). Trimming shortened V by 2 bases and J by 2 bases, and 16 bases separated the two germline ends. From germline, CDR1 is MNHNS and CDR2 SASEGT. The CDR3 runs 17 residues.

The chain couples TRBV4-1 to TRBJ2-7; no reliable D call. Trimming pared 4 bases from V and 1 base from J, leaving 11 bases between. Germline CDR1 MGHRA, CDR2 YSYEKL. This CDR3 is 14 amino acids long. The CDR3 DNA reads as TGCGCCAGCAGCCCGGCGGCCGTTTCCTACGAGCAGTACTTC. Amino acids: CASSPAAVSYEQYF.